The T cell receptor (beta chain) under discussion was sequenced for a study of tumor-infiltrating lymphocytes in localized non-small cell lung cancer. Overall study context: Some samples were collected after neoadjuvant chemotherapy; smokers, never-smokers and several histologies were included. Each patient gave resected tumor and non-adjacent uninvolved lung tissue.

The V end lost 6 bases, the J end lost 0 bases, and 11 bases lay between the germline ends. Germline CDR1 MNHEY, CDR2 SVGAGI. There are 14 residues in the CDR3. Some clones are missing from TCRdb's copy, which holds only in-frame ones; the method was immunoSEQ multiplex PCR. The data show roughly 13,000 clones, with roughly 82% seen just once and less than 20% held by the top ten. This TCR was sampled from a human donor with non-small cell lung cancer. The sample consisted of lung tumor tissue. This rearrangement joins TRBV6-5 to TRBJ1-1; no clear D. In nucleotides, the CDR3 is TGTGCCAGCAGAGGAAGACTCATGAACACTGAAGCTTTCTTT. It encodes CASRGRLMNTEAFF.